The 4 T cell receptor beta chains below were found in one sample sequenced in a study of response to subunit inactivated influenza vaccine. TCRdb ran MiXCR on the RT-PCR reads and lists one entry per CDR3 protein. The sample consists of 500,000 to 650,000 distinct CDR3 sequences, less than 10% of them appearing once. This specimen consisted of PBMCs from blood, obtained 23 to 25 months after vaccination. Receptors were obtained from a man between 50 and 75 years old who received an inactivated influenza vaccine.

The CDR3 DNA reads as TGTGCCACCAGCAGAGATAGGGATACGCAGTATTTT. This sequence encodes CATSRDRDTQYF. This rearrangement joins TRBV15 to TRBJ2-3; no clear D gene. Germline CDR1 LNHNV, CDR2 YYDKDF (reference sequence). V was trimmed by 0 bases and J by 6 bases, leaving 4 bases between them. CDR3 length: 12 amino acids.

The CDR3 loop is CASSDVNRGRAFF. CDR3 nucleotides: TGTGCCAGCAGTGATGTAAACAGGGGGCGAGCTTTCTTT. J is TRBJ1-1 and V is TRBV12-3 or TRBV12-4; 9 bases align to TRBD1. CDR3 length: 13 amino acids. J gave up 10 bases and V 5 bases, and 8 bases lay outside the gene matches.

This clonotype was counted at least ten times. The chain carries TRBV29-1 and TRBJ2-3; 8 nucleotides line up with TRBD1. With 6 bases clipped from V and 2 bases from J, the junction kept 4 bases outside the gene matches. CDR1 SQVTM and CDR2 ANQGSEA come from the germline V gene. This CDR3 spans 13 amino acids. CDR3 DNA sequence: TGCAGCGTCAGGGGGCGGAACACAGATACGCAGTATTTT. Its protein is CSVRGRNTDTQYF.

The CDR3: CAISGNRGAYEQYF. The CDR3 DNA follows: TGTGCCATCAGTGGAAACAGGGGAGCCTACGAGCAGTACTTC. This chain links TRBV10-3 with TRBJ2-7, with TRBD1 matching over 7 bases. CDR3 length: 14 amino acids. With 4 bases clipped from V and 2 bases from J, the junction kept 5 bases outside the gene matches. Germline-derived CDR1 and CDR2 are ENHRY and SYGVKD.